This T cell receptor beta chain was observed in a study of beta chain features in type 1 diabetes. Study results and limitations: For Type 1 diabetes patients, all four CD4+ subsets carried TCRB CDR3s that were moderately but significantly shorter.

The study reverse transcribed the entire isolated RNA, so it sequenced expressed TCRB transcripts. Only in-frame clones appear in the TCRdb table, and some are missing; sequencing was by immunoSEQ multiplex PCR. The table has 300,000 to 350,000 clones, approximately 10% seen once. The CDR3 consists of 19 residues. The V and J ends lost 1 base and 4 bases respectively, with 22 bases between them. Germline loops: CDR1 KGHSH, CDR2 LQKENI. Concerning this clone itself: Its antigen is not known.

Sequenced sample: central memory CD4+ T cells from blood. This sequence was found in a young man with type 1 diabetes. The genes are TRBV18 and TRBJ2-2; possibly TRBD2 for D (6 bases). The CDR3 here is CASSPRRPVSGRLTGELFF. Written as DNA, the CDR3 is TGTGCCAGCTCACCACGACGGCCCGTGTCAGGGAGGCTCACCGGGGAGCTGTTTTTT.